This record concerns one TCR beta chain sequence. Its antigen is still unknown. One tube held mixed TRB-A and TRB-B primer pools for touch-down PCR. TCRdb re-analyzed the multiplex PCR reads; it lists each CDR3 protein once, without DNA. The table lists thousands of distinct CDR3 sequences. TRB amplification used approximately 250 ng of peripheral blood genomic DNA. The record originates from a study of T cell clusters in autoimmune cytopenias. Study context: The median distinct TRB clonotype count was about 2,400 per sample, from a median roughly 50,000 reads.

Findings and limits, study-wide: Primary autoimmune cytopenia patients appeared to lack physiological T cell clusters present in healthy donors. Comparing secondary cytopenia with chronic lymphocytic leukemia showed no cluster-lack signature, apparently masked by lymphoma repertoire.

The CDR3 has 13 amino acids. Sequenced sample: peripheral blood. The gene calls are TRBV12-3 or TRBV12-4 and TRBJ2-1; TCRdb's assignment of TRBD1 cannot be checked, as there is no DNA. This TCR was sampled from a human donor with an autoimmune cytopenia or autoimmune hepatitis (not recorded which). The CDR3 loop reads CASSNRDYNEQFF.